Listed below are T cell receptor beta chains from one sample, sequenced in a study of CD8 T cells in Susac syndrome. TCRdb re-called the immunoSEQ multiplex PCR reads with MiXCR, one entry per CDR3 protein. The sample contains some 170,000 distinct CDR3 sequences, about 94% of which appear only once. Sequencing used CD4+ T cells from PBMCs. All receptors come from a human donor in good health. CDR3s include the opening cysteine and the closing phenylalanine or tryptophan. The order of the fields is V gene, clone size, D gene, CDR3 protein. D genes are given only for firm matches. Clone size appears in some rows only: once, few, many, or a class for an expanded clone.

>TRBV24-1|-|-
CATSGGKGREETQYF
>TRBV19|-|-
CASSRDTRYNEQFF
>TRBV7-9|-|TRBD1
CASSTTGVRNQPQHF
>TRBV18|few|TRBD1
CASSPRGQYNEQFF
>TRBV30|-|-
CAGLRRGDSGYTF
>TRBV28|-|-
CASLPSTNYGYTF
>TRBV29-1|-|TRBD1
CSVEEAGTGRYF
>TRBV20-1|-|TRBD2
CSARDPSGRAYEQYF
>TRBV29-1|few|-
CSASGLGGSTDTQYF
>TRBV29-1|-|TRBD2
CSVEGLGETQYF
>TRBV5-6|-|-
CASSLRGSWAAFF
>TRBV4-3|-|TRBD2
CASSQRWTSGQIRDEQFF
>TRBV27|-|-
CASSYRPGNYGYTF
>TRBV27|-|TRBD2
CASSLSRGAGGETQYF
>TRBV29-1|-|-
CSLKRTPGPRVDTQYF
>TRBV28|-|TRBD2
CASSFGGRGTDTQYF
>TRBV12-3/TRBV12-4|-|-
CASSLVRGTYGYTF
>TRBV7-9|-|-
CASSQGGGRGTEAFF
>TRBV15|-|TRBD2
CATSRRPSGRANEQFF
>TRBV29-1|-|-
CSAGQSTNTEAFF
>TRBV12-3/TRBV12-4|-|-
CASSLGQANYEQYF
>TRBV11-2|-|TRBD2
CASSDRLAGGLETQYF
>TRBV20-1|-|TRBD1
CSAIINPGQGNQPQHF
>TRBV30|-|-
CAWSKGADTQYF
>TRBV15|-|-
CATSRDISGEAFF
>TRBV29-1|-|TRBD1
CSVGGQGSTDTQYF
>TRBV6-5|once|TRBD2
CASSYSAGLAGRTQETQYF
>TRBV29-1|-|TRBD2
CSVRSGLAGESSAEQYF
>TRBV14|-|TRBD1
CASSRKGQVTYNEQFF
>TRBV5-4|-|-
CASSLWAATDTQYF
>TRBV4-3|-|-
CASSQDRTSFYEQFF
>TRBV27|once|-
CASSGANEKLFF
>TRBV9|once|TRBD1
CASSVLYRGTQYF
>TRBV9|-|-
CASSVAGTEHTEAFF
>TRBV20-1|-|-
CSAFSKWDGYTF
>TRBV12-3/TRBV12-4|-|-
CASSLGRDQPQHF
>TRBV7-2|-|-
CASSLSTLVDTQYF
>TRBV20-1|-|TRBD2
CSASASGSYEQYF
>TRBV30|-|TRBD1
CAWKQSQGKPYEQYF
>TRBV29-1|-|TRBD1
CSVARTGEADGYTF
>TRBV29-1|-|TRBD1
CSVEDRGYGYTF
>TRBV6-5|-|-
CASSYLPRGDSGNTIYF
>TRBV29-1|-|-
CSVGRYAGLSSGNTIYF
>TRBV15|-|-
CATSRDPQGTAFF